A selection of T cell receptor beta chains follows, all from one sample in a study of blood T cell repertoires in COVID-19. Libraries were prepared by immunoSEQ multiplex PCR; TCRdb keeps only in-frame clonotypes and omits some of them. The sample includes 170,000 or so clones, roughly 80% of them seen just once. The sample consisted of peripheral blood. The origin of the receptors is a woman in her 70s with COVID-19, enrolled during active disease. The CDR3 runs from the conserved cysteine through the conserved F or W. D genes are given only for firm matches. The listing skips clone size in some rows; elsewhere it reads once, few, many or a size class.

v_call,j_call,d_call,clone_size,cdr3_nt,cdr3_aa
TRBV2,TRBJ1-2,TRBD1,.,TGTGCCAGCAAAATAGAGGACAGGGGTGGCTACACCTTC,CASKIEDRGGYTF
TRBV9,TRBJ1-6,.,.,TGTGCCAGCAGCGTGGGCGTGGGTTACAATAATTCACCCCTCCACTTT,CASSVGVGYNNSPLHF
TRBV4-1,TRBJ2-5,.,.,TGCGCCAGCAGCCTCAGCCCTGCAGGGAGGAGAGAGACCCAGTACTTC,CASSLSPAGRRETQYF
TRBV4-3,TRBJ2-2,TRBD2,.,TGCGCCAGCAGCCAAGAGGCGGCGGGAGGGAACACCGGGGAGCTGTTTTTT,CASSQEAAGGNTGELFF
TRBV19,TRBJ2-7,.,.,TGTGCCAGTAGCGACCTTTTCACTGCGGGACGCCGATCCTACGAGCAGTACTTC,CASSDLFTAGRRSYEQYF
TRBV19,TRBJ1-1,.,.,TGTGCCAGTATCATAACAGGGTTTCGGACTGAAGCTTTCTTT,CASIITGFRTEAFF
TRBV28,TRBJ1-4,.,.,TGTGCCAGCAGGTCCTCAGGCCCCCTTAATGAAAAACTGTTTTTT,CASRSSGPLNEKLFF
TRBV4-3,TRBJ2-3,TRBD2,.,TGCGCCAGCAGCCGACTAGCGGAGGAGGCAGATACGCAGTATTTT,CASSRLAEEADTQYF
TRBV7-2,TRBJ2-7,TRBD1,.,TGTGCCAGCAGCTTAGCCCCCCCGGGCAGGGGGATCGCCGAGCAGTACTTC,CASSLAPPGRGIAEQYF
TRBV7-2,TRBJ1-1,TRBD1,.,TGTGCCAGCAGCCCCTTCCCCCGACAGGGGGTGAACACTGAAGCTTTCTTT,CASSPFPRQGVNTEAFF
TRBV20-1,TRBJ1-5,.,once,TGCAGTGCTAGTCAATCCTCGGGCAATCAGCCCCAGCATTTT,CSASQSSGNQPQHF
TRBV7-6,TRBJ2-1,TRBD2,.,TGTGCCAGCAGCCGTAGCGGGGGCTCCTACAATGAGCAGTTCTTC,CASSRSGGSYNEQFF
TRBV11-2,TRBJ2-7,.,.,TGTGCCAGCAGCTTAACAGGTTACGAGCAGTACTTC,CASSLTGYEQYF
TRBV9,TRBJ2-5,TRBD2,.,TGTGCCAGCAGCTCTCCCCCGGGGAGGGCTAGCGGGACCCGACAAGAGACCCAGTACTTC,CASSSPPGRASGTRQETQYF
TRBV9,TRBJ2-1,TRBD2,.,TGTGCCAGCAGCGTAAGACTAGCGGGAGTCAATGAGCAGTTCTTC,CASSVRLAGVNEQFF
TRBV11-3,TRBJ2-7,.,.,TGTGCCAGCAGCAGCAGGGACTACGAGCAGTACTTC,CASSSRDYEQYF
TRBV29-1,TRBJ2-4,.,.,TGCAGCGTTGAGGAGGGCCAAAACATTCAGTACTTC,CSVEEGQNIQYF
TRBV30,TRBJ2-6,.,.,TGTGCCTGGAGCAGGGGTGGCGGGGCCAACGTCCTGACTTTC,CAWSRGGGANVLTF
TRBV27,TRBJ2-1,TRBD1,.,TGTGCCAGCAGTTTATTTGGGACAGGTACGAATGAGCAGTTCTTC,CASSLFGTGTNEQFF
TRBV2,TRBJ1-2,.,.,TGTGCCAGCAGTGACGCCCGGGGTGGCTACACCTTC,CASSDARGGYTF
TRBV5-1,TRBJ2-3,.,.,TGCGCCAGCAGGACAAATCCCCCAGATACGCAGTATTTT,CASRTNPPDTQYF
TRBV2,TRBJ2-5,.,.,TGTGCCAGCAGTGTACCTCAGGGGCGCAAAGGCGAGACCCAGTACTTC,CASSVPQGRKGETQYF
TRBV6-2/TRBV6-3,TRBJ2-7,.,.,TGTGCCAGCAGCTTCCACGAGGTGAGCTCCTACGAGCAGTACTTC,CASSFHEVSSYEQYF
TRBV5-1,TRBJ2-2,TRBD1,.,TGCGCCAGCAGCTTACGATCACCGGGACAGGGGGCCGGGGAGCTGTTTTTT,CASSLRSPGQGAGELFF
TRBV4-2,TRBJ1-3,TRBD1,once,TGTGCCAGCAGCCAAGCCAGAGGGCAGGGGGGCGCTGGAAACACCATATATTTT,CASSQARGQGGAGNTIYF
TRBV7-8,TRBJ1-2,TRBD1,.,TGTGCCAGCAGCTTAGTAGACAGGGGCTATGGCTACACCTTC,CASSLVDRGYGYTF
TRBV29-1,TRBJ1-1,TRBD1,.,TGCAGCGTTGATATGGCCGGGACAGGGAGGACTGAAGCTTTCTTT,CSVDMAGTGRTEAFF
TRBV28,TRBJ1-2,.,once,TGTGCCAGCAGTTCCTCCCAGCGGGCTCGTGGCTACACCTTC,CASSSSQRARGYTF
TRBV5-1,TRBJ2-7,TRBD2,.,TGCGCCAGCAGCTTTATAGCGGGAGCCTCCTACGAGCAGTACTTC,CASSFIAGASYEQYF
TRBV18,TRBJ1-6,.,.,TGTGCCAGCTCACCCCCGGGGGGAGATAATTCACCCCTCCACTTT,CASSPPGGDNSPLHF
TRBV27,TRBJ1-5,.,.,TGTGCCAGCAGTTTCGGGCAGGGAAATCAGCCCCAGCATTTT,CASSFGQGNQPQHF
TRBV19,TRBJ2-1,TRBD2,.,TGTGCCAGTAGCCCGGGGGTAGCGGGAGGGCGAACTTTCAATGAGCAGTTCTTC,CASSPGVAGGRTFNEQFF
TRBV2,TRBJ2-5,.,.,TGTGCCAGCAGTGAAGCTCGAGAGACCCAGTACTTC,CASSEARETQYF
TRBV27,TRBJ1-2,.,.,TGTGCCAGCAGTCAAGACAGCTACTCCTATTATGGCTACACCTTC,CASSQDSYSYYGYTF
TRBV28,TRBJ1-1,TRBD1,few,TGTGCCAGCTTCCCAGGGGGCGCAGGGATGAACACTGAAGCTTTCTTT,CASFPGGAGMNTEAFF
TRBV30,TRBJ2-7,.,.,TGTGCCTGGAGTGTACTGTCGGGTGTTATCGGATCGGACGAGCAGTACTTC,CAWSVLSGVIGSDEQYF
TRBV19,TRBJ2-7,.,.,TGTGCCAGTAGTCTGACAGCGCTAGCCTACGAGCAGTACTTC,CASSLTALAYEQYF
TRBV24-1,TRBJ2-2,.,few,TGTGCCACCAGTGATTTGAACAGGGCCCTTGGCGGGGAGCTGTTTTTT,CATSDLNRALGGELFF
TRBV6-6,TRBJ2-7,.,once,TGTGCCAGCACGCCAGGAGGGGGCCGTAACGAGCAGTACTTC,CASTPGGGRNEQYF
TRBV6-2/TRBV6-3,TRBJ2-7,TRBD1,.,TGTGCCAGCAGCCCACAGGGGGGATCCTACGAGCAGTACTTC,CASSPQGGSYEQYF
TRBV5-8,TRBJ2-7,.,.,TGTGCCAGCGGGGCTACCTACGAGCAGTACTTC,CASGATYEQYF
TRBV5-8,TRBJ2-5,TRBD2,.,TGTGCCAGCAGCTCATCACTAGCGGGAGGAGAGACCCAGTACTTC,CASSSSLAGGETQYF
TRBV6-5,TRBJ1-3,.,.,TGTGCCAGCAGTCCCGGGGGTTCTGGAAACACCATATATTTT,CASSPGGSGNTIYF
TRBV9,TRBJ2-1,.,.,TGTGCCAGCAGCGTTCGCGGCTACAATGAGCAGTTCTTC,CASSVRGYNEQFF
TRBV28,TRBJ2-3,.,.,TGTGCCAGCAGTACGGACTCCACAGATACGCAGTATTTT,CASSTDSTDTQYF
TRBV11-2,TRBJ1-5,.,.,TGTGCCAGCAGCTTAGTAGGGGATCAGCCCCAGCATTTT,CASSLVGDQPQHF
TRBV7-9,TRBJ1-5,.,.,TGTGCCAGCAGCTTATCGGGTGGAATTCCTAATCAGCCCCAGCATTTT,CASSLSGGIPNQPQHF
TRBV9,TRBJ1-1,.,.,TGTGCCAGCAGCGTAGATCGACAGATGAACACTGAAGCTTTCTTT,CASSVDRQMNTEAFF
TRBV6-1,TRBJ2-2,.,.,TGTGCCAGCAGTGGCTCGTTTCCGGGACAAGTCACCGGGGAGCTGTTTTTT,CASSGSFPGQVTGELFF
TRBV6-1,TRBJ2-1,TRBD2,.,TGTGCCAGCAGTGAAGCGGTGGGGGCGGGAGGGCCCTACAATGAGCAGTTCTTC,CASSEAVGAGGPYNEQFF
TRBV28,TRBJ1-2,.,.,TGTGCCAGCCTCGGGGGGGATGGCTACACCTTC,CASLGGDGYTF
TRBV7-8,TRBJ1-4,TRBD1,.,TGTGCCAGCAGTCTACAGGGGGGAAGTGAAAAACTGTTTTTT,CASSLQGGSEKLFF
TRBV30,TRBJ1-2,TRBD1,.,TGTGCCTGGAGCGCTCCACAGGGGAACTATGGCTACACCTTC,CAWSAPQGNYGYTF
TRBV28,TRBJ1-2,TRBD1,once,TGTGCCAGCAGTGGACCGGGACAGGGGGCCCTTGGCTATGGCTACACCTTC,CASSGPGQGALGYGYTF
TRBV24-1,TRBJ1-1,.,.,TGTGCCACCAGTGGGTCCCGGGACACTGAAGCTTTCTTT,CATSGSRDTEAFF
TRBV19,TRBJ2-2,.,.,TGTGCCAGTAGTCCCCGGGGGAAAACCGGGGAGCTGTTTTTT,CASSPRGKTGELFF